A selection of T cell receptor beta chains follows, all from one sample in a study of blood T cell repertoires in COVID-19. Profiled with immunoSEQ multiplex PCR; TCRdb holds only in-frame clones, not every one. The sample lists some 390,000 clones, roughly 86% seen once, with less than 3.5% in the top ten. Sequenced material: peripheral blood. The receptors stem from a human donor in a cohort sampled during active COVID-19. Both conserved end residues are part of each CDR3. The D gene is left open where the match is weak. Part of the rows lack a size; the others show once, few, many or a class for expanded clones.

D	J	size	V	CDR3	DNA
TRBD2	TRBJ2-1	NA	TRBV30	CAAIYGLAGVNEQFF	TGTGCCGCCATATACGGACTAGCGGGAGTCAATGAGCAGTTCTTC
TRBD2	TRBJ2-7	NA	TRBV7-7	CASSPGAGGYEQYF	TGTGCCAGCAGCCCTGGGGCGGGAGGTTACGAGCAGTACTTC
NA	TRBJ1-5	NA	TRBV18	CASSPRPVEAVSNQPQHF	TGTGCCAGCTCACCACGGCCCGTCGAGGCAGTGAGCAATCAGCCCCAGCATTTT
TRBD1	TRBJ1-5	NA	TRBV24-1	CATSITGDNQPQHF	TGTGCCACCAGTATTACAGGGGATAATCAGCCCCAGCATTTT
NA	TRBJ1-5	NA	TRBV6-6	CASSYSENQPQHF	TGTGCCAGCAGTTACTCGGAGAATCAGCCCCAGCATTTT
TRBD2	TRBJ2-1	NA	TRBV24-1	CATSDSVTSGYNEQFF	TGTGCCACCAGTGATTCGGTGACTAGCGGCTACAATGAGCAGTTCTTC
NA	TRBJ2-5	NA	TRBV6-1	CASSESAGPQETQYF	TGTGCCAGCAGTGAATCGGCAGGGCCACAAGAGACCCAGTACTTC
NA	TRBJ1-4	NA	TRBV2	CASSPQLRGGEKLFF	TGTGCCAGCAGTCCTCAGTTGAGGGGGGGAGAAAAACTGTTTTTT
NA	TRBJ1-2	once	TRBV10-3	CAISEMQGHGYTF	TGTGCCATCAGTGAGATGCAGGGCCATGGCTACACCTTC
TRBD1	TRBJ1-3	NA	TRBV7-9	CASSLGTGGASGNTIYF	TGTGCCAGCAGCCTAGGTACAGGGGGCGCGTCTGGAAACACCATATATTTT
NA	TRBJ1-1	NA	TRBV9	CASSVRQRGVAFF	TGTGCCAGCAGCGTGAGACAGCGGGGTGTAGCTTTCTTT
TRBD1	TRBJ1-1	NA	TRBV30	CAWRGSNRGTEAFF	TGTGCCTGGAGAGGGTCAAACAGGGGGACTGAAGCTTTCTTT
TRBD2	TRBJ2-1	NA	TRBV9	CASSVEIAGANNEQFF	TGTGCCAGCAGCGTGGAGATAGCGGGAGCCAACAATGAGCAGTTCTTC
TRBD2	TRBJ2-1	NA	TRBV7-7	CASSSSLAGSASYNEQFF	TGTGCCAGCAGCTCCTCACTAGCGGGTTCGGCTTCCTACAATGAGCAGTTCTTC
NA	TRBJ1-2	NA	TRBV3-1/TRBV3-2	CASSQDERGLDGYTF	TGTGCCAGCAGCCAAGATGAAAGGGGCCTCGATGGCTACACCTTC